This TCR beta chain was documented in a study of identical twins. TCRdb passed the 5' RACE reads through MiXCR, listing each CDR3 protein once. The table records some 500,000 distinct CDR3 sequences, approximately 22% of them present only once. These same data were also listed under a study on T cells expressing NK-cell markers. That paper notes: More than 5 donors had dominant NKG2C+ clonotypes that comprised roughly 1.0-7.0% of their CD8+ T cells.

The receptor was isolated from a woman under 30 in good health. Specimen: CD4+ T cells sorted from blood.

CDR3 region: CATSDPLSGNEQFF. In nucleotides, the CDR3 is TGTGCCACCAGTGATCCTCTTTCAGGCAATGAGCAGTTCTTC. The gene calls are TRBV24-1 and TRBJ2-1; no clear D gene. Trimming took off 3 bases at V and 6 bases at J, with 11 bases between the two ends. The CDR3 covers 14 residues. CDR1 and CDR2 (germline): KGHDR, SFDVKD.